This TCR beta chain emerged from a study of PD-1 blockade in classical Hodgkin lymphoma. Overall study: Treatment was intravenous nivolumab, 3 mg/kg every 2 weeks, until progression.

The study, taken as a whole, reports: CD8+ TCR diversity did not rise significantly by C4D1, unlike CD4+. It was reported that newly diagnosed patients had less baseline TCR diversity than healthy donors.

On this clone itself: The antigen remains undetermined.

Relapse was seen in all patients after autologous stem cell transplantation, and brentuximab vedotin exposure was variable. Magnetic negative selection was used to purify CD4+ T cells from thawed PBMCs. Complete response, partial response or progressive disease constituted the best responses recorded. TCRdb's copy holds only in-frame clones and misses some; the assay was immunoSEQ multiplex PCR. The sample holds over 25,000 clones, 65% to 80% seen once. CDR3 length equals 15 residues. Germline loops: CDR1 MNHEY, CDR2 SMNVEV (reference sequence). V was clipped by 5 bases and J by 1 base, with 12 bases between them.

Source: CD4+ T cells from blood, taken at baseline. The rearrangement uses TRBV27 and TRBJ2-1; no clear D gene. This clonotype was sampled from a human donor with classical Hodgkin lymphoma. DNA of the CDR3: TGTGCCAGCAGTCCGCGGACGGGTTCCTACAATGAGCAGTTCTTC. It is translated as CASSPRTGSYNEQFF.